This TCR beta chain originates from a study of blood T cell repertoires in COVID-19 (TCRdb year 2020). About the study as a whole: The collaborator samples originated in the United States, Italy and Spain and spanned the acute and convalescent phases of COVID-19. The repertoires were released in a freely available public database meant as a resource for research on the immune response to SARS-CoV-2. Samples were obtained from the ongoing ImmuneRACE study (first 160 participants) and from about 1,300 subjects provided by 6 global collaborators. Where available, HLA class I and class II types were obtained from metadata supplied by the sample provider rather than from assay-based typing. The material from the prospective study consisted of cDNA or gDNA derived from T cells, B-cell-depleted T cells, or PBMCs. Subjects who had been exposed to COVID-19, were actively infected with it, or had recovered from it provided the deeply sampled blood TCRbeta repertoires that made up the dataset. Sample metadata almost always included a de-identified subject ID, COVID-19 status, age in years and sex. Study-wide findings and limitations: Clinical and demographic metadata were provided uncurated, with the amount varying by source and participant.

Whole blood was collected in K2EDTA tubes by collaborating institutions according to the institutions' own protocols. For TCRbeta analysis, collaborators shipped samples as frozen whole blood, isolated PBMCs, or DNA extracted from either of those sample types. About this clone: Its antigen is not yet known. Base qualities are missing; no much larger clone stands one base away.

TCRbeta CDR3 regions were amplified from genomic DNA by means of the immunoSEQ Assay, a bias-controlled multiplex PCR. Per the authors' processing: Nucleated cell counts per sample were estimated from amplification of reference gene primers within the assay. To quantify the absolute abundance of each unique TCRbeta CDR3 rearrangement, sequence reads were collapsed and filtered. Productive Simpson clonality was computed per sample as the square root of Simpson's diversity index over productive rearrangements. Drawn from immuneACCESS, this table holds only the in-frame rearrangements with V and J called that TCRdb kept. Clones are partly lost; checked studies trace under half to an unresolved V gene and leave the rest unexplained. V and J calls plus clone size are reproduced from that table; the DNA served to infer D and trimming. The sample records over 90,000 clones, 70% to 90% of which are singletons. The top ten clonotypes cover roughly 3.1% of the sample.

V ends up 10 bases short and J 7 bases short, with an unmatched junction base count of 13. Taken from cysteine to phenylalanine, the CDR3 has 13 residues. Here the CDR3 DNA is all that survives: 39 bases in frame from base 1. The germline V gene specifies ENHRY as CDR1 and SYGVKD as CDR2. The specimen sequenced was peripheral blood. This TCR derives from a man aged 50-60 years with active or convalescent COVID-19. This chain joins TRBV10-3 to TRBJ2-7, and TRBD1 matches 7 of the central bases. The sequenced DNA: TGTGCCACGACCCGGGACAGTGCCCGGGAGCAGTACTTC. It is translated as CATTRDSAREQYF.